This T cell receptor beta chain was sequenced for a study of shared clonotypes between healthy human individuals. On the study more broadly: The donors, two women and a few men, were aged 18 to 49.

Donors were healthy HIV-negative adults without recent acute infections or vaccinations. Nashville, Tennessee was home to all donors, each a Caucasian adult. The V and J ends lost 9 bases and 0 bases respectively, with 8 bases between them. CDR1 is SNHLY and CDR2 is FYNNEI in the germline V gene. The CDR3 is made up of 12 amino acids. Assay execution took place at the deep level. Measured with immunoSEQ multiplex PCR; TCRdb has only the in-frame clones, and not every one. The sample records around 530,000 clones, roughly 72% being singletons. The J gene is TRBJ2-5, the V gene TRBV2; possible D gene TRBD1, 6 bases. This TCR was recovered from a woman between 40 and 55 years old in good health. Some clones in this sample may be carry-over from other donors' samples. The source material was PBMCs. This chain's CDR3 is CASTGNQETQYF. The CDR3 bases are TGTGCCAGTACAGGGAACCAAGAGACCCAGTACTTC.